This T cell receptor (beta chain) is from a study of blood T cells in healthy people across ages. General study results and limits: PBMCs were not sorted, which prevented a conclusive comparison of naive versus antigen-experienced cells. While age rose, TCR beta diversity per million T cells dropped in a roughly linear way.

This CDR3 contains 14 residues. To note about this clonotype: Its antigen is currently unknown. A read error may produce the germline difference seen at one junction end.

Together with a sample-barcoded 5' primer, a J-beta primer mix was included in a second PCR lasting roughly 6 to 12 cycles. Each CDR3 protein is one row after TCRdb ran MiXCR on the 5' RACE reads. The sample shows fewer than 950,000 distinct CDR3 sequences, 35% to 40% of them seen only once. The study isolated at least 6.5 million PBMCs from each sample. This sequence was found in a man between 18 and 29 years old in good health. The chain employs TRBV12-3 or TRBV12-4 and TRBJ2-3; D possibly corresponds to TRBD2 (5 bases). Sequencing was done on a sample of blood. DNA for the CDR3: TGTGCCAGCAGTCTCGGAGCGAGGGCAGATATGCAGTATTTT. This gives the protein CASSLGARADMQYF.